The 2 T cell receptor beta chains in this list originate from one sample, sequenced in a study of graft-versus-host responses after intestinal transplantation. The antigens these receptors bind are not known. Measured with immunoSEQ multiplex PCR; TCRdb has only the in-frame clones, and not every one. The sample shows tens of thousands of clones, 80% to 95% of them seen only once. The input for sequencing was unstimulated CD4+ T cells sorted from spleen or lymph node cells, taken before intestinal transplant. Every receptor here comes from a human donor who received an intestinal transplant.

This sequence joins TRBV5-1 and TRBJ2-3, with D perhaps TRBD1 (5 bases). The germline gives CDR1 SGHRS, CDR2 YFSETQ. Trimming pared 4 bases from V and 3 bases from J, leaving 9 bases between. This CDR3 is 13 amino acids long. The CDR3 loop reads CASSLQGTDTQYF. The CDR3 bases are TGCGCCAGCAGCCTCCAGGGAACAGATACGCAGTATTTT.

CDR3 loop: CASSLRTSETKRETYNEQFF. The DNA for the CDR3 is TGCGCCAGCAGCTTGAGGACTAGCGAAACAAAACGGGAGACTTACAATGAGCAGTTCTTC. The chain recombines TRBV5-1 with TRBJ2-1, with 9 bases lining up with TRBD2. The V gene end was trimmed by 1 base and the J gene end by 4 bases; junction bases not matched to a gene: 18. CDR3 size: 20 residues. Germline CDR1 SGHRS, CDR2 YFSETQ.